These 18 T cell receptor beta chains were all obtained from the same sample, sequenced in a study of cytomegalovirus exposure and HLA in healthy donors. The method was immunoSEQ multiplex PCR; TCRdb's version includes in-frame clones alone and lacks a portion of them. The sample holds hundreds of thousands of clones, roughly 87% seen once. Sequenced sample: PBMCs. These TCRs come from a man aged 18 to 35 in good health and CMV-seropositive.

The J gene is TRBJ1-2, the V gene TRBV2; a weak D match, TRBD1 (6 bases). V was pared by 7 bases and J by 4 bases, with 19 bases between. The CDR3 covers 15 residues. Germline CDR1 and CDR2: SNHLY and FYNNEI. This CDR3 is CASNEPPWTAYGYTF. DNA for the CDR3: TGTGCCAGCAACGAACCCCCCTGGACAGCCTATGGCTACACCTTC.

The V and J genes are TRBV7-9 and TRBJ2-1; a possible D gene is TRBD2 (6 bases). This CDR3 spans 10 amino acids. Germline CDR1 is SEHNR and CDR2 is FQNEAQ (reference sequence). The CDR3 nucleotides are TGTGCGGAGGGTTACAATGAGCAGTTCTTC. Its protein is CAEGYNEQFF. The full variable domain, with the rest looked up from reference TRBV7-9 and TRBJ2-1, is DTGVSQNPRHKITKRGQNVTFRCDPISEHNRLYWYRQTLGQGPEFLTYFQNEAQLEKSRLLSDRFSAERPKGSFSTLEIQRTEQGDSAMYLCAEGYNEQFFGPGTRLTVL.

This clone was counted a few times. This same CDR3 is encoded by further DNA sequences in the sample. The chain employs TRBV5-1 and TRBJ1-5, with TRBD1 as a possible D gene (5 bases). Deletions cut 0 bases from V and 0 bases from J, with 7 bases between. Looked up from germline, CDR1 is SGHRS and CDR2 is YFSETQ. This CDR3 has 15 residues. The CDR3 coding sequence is TGCGCCAGCAGCTTGGCCGGGGGTAGCAATCAGCCCCAGCATTTT. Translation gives CASSLAGGSNQPQHF.

CDR3 sequence: CAISGPGQGPRGYTF. The CDR3 DNA sequence: TGTGCCATCAGTGGGCCGGGACAGGGGCCTCGGGGCTACACCTTC. The V call is TRBV10-3, the J call TRBJ1-2, with 10 bases lining up with TRBD1. Germline CDR1 is ENHRY and CDR2 is SYGVKD. The ends lost 4 bases at V and 8 bases at J; junction bases unmatched: 10. The CDR3 loop spans 15 amino acids.

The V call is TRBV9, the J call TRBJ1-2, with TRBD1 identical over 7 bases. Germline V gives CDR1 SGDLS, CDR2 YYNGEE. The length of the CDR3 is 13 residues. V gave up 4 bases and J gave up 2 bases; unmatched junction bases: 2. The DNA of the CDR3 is TGTGCCAGCAGCTCGACAGGGAACTATGGCTACACCTTC. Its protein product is CASSSTGNYGYTF.

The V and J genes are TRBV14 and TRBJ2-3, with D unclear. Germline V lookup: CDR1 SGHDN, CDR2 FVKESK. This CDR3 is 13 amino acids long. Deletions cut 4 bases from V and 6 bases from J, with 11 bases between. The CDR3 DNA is TGTGCCAGCAGCCGCCTTAATCGGGATACGCAGTATTTT. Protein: CASSRLNRDTQYF.

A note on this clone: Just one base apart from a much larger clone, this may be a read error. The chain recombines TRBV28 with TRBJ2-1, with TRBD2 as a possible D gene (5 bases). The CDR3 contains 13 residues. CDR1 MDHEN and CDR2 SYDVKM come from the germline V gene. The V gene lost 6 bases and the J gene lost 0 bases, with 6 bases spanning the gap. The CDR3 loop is CASRGSSYNEQFF. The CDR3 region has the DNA TGTGCCAGCAGGGGGAGCTCCTACAATGAGCAGTTCTTC. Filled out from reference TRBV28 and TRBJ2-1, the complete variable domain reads DVKVTQSSRYLVKRTGEKVFLECVQDMDHENMFWYRQDPGLGLRLIYFSYDVKMKEKGDIPEGYSVSREKKERFSLILESASTNQTSMYLCASRGSSYNEQFFGPGTRLTVL.

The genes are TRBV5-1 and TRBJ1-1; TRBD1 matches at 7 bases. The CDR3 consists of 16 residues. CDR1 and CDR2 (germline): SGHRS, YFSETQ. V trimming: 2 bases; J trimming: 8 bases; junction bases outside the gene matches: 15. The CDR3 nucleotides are TGCGCCAGCAGCTTACCCACCGGGACAGCTTCAACCGAAGCTTTCTTT. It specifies CASSLPTGTASTEAFF.

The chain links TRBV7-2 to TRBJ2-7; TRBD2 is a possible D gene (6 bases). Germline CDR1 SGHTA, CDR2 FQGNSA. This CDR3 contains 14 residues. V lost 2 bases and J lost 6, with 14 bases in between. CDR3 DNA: TGTGCCAGCAGCTTATATGAGGCGGGACCCGAGCAGTACTTC. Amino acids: CASSLYEAGPEQYF.

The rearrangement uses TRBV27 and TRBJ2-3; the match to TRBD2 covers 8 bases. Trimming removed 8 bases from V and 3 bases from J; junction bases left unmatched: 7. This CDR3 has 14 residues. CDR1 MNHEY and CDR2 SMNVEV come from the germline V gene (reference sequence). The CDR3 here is CASGSGRGTDTQYF. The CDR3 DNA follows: TGTGCCAGCGGGAGCGGGAGAGGGACAGATACGCAGTATTTT.

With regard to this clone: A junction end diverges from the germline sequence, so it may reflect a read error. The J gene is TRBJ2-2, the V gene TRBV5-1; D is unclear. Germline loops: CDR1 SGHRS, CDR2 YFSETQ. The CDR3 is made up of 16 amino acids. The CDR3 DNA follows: TGCGCCAGCAGCTTGGCCGTAGTTTGGAACGCCGGGGAGCTGTTTTTT. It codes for CASSLAVVWNAGELFF.

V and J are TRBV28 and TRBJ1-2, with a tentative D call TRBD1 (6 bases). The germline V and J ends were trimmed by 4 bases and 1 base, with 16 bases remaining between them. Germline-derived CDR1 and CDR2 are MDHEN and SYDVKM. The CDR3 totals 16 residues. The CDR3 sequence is CASSYPRGGSNYGYTF. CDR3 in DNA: TGTGCCAGCAGTTACCCGAGGGGGGGCAGTAACTATGGCTACACCTTC.

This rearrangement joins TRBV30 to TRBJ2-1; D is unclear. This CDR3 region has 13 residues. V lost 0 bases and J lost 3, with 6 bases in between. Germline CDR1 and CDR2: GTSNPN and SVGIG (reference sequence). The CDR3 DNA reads TGTGCCTGGAGTGTACAAGTCTACAATGAGCAGTTCTTC. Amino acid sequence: CAWSVQVYNEQFF. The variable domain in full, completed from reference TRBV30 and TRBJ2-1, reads SQTIHQWPATLVQPVGSPLSLECTVEGTSNPNLYWYRQAAGRGLQLLFYSVGIGQISSEVPQNLSASRPQDRQFILSSKKLLLSDSGFYLCAWSVQVYNEQFFGPGTRLTVL.

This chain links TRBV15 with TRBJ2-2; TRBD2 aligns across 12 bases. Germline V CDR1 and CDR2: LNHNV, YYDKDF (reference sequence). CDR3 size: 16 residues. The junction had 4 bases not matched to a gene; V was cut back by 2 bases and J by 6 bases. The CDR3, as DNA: TGTGCCACCAGCAGACCGGGACTAGCGGGCGCCGGGGAGCTGTTTTTT. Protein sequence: CATSRPGLAGAGELFF.

In DNA, the CDR3 is TGTGCCAGCAGCTTGGACGAGGGGAACACTGAAGCTTTCTTT. Protein sequence: CASSLDEGNTEAFF. The genes are TRBV7-9 and TRBJ1-1, with no clear D. The CDR3 is made up of 14 amino acids. From germline, CDR1 is SEHNR and CDR2 FQNEAQ (reference sequence). Trimming took off 3 bases at V and 1 base at J, with 9 bases between the two ends.

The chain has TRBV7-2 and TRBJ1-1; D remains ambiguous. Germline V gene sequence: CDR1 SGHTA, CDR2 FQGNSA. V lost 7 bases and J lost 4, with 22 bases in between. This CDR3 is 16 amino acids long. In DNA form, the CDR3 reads TGTGCCAGCACCGCCCACCTCAGTGGGGTAGGCACTGAAGCTTTCTTT. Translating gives CASTAHLSGVGTEAFF.

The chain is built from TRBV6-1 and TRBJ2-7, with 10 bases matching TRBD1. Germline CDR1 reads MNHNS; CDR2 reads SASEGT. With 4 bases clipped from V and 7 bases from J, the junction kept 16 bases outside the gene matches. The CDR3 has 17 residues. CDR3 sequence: CASSGYGTGDPLREQYF. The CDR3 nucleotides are TGTGCCAGCAGTGGCTACGGGACAGGGGACCCGCTTCGTGAGCAGTACTTC.

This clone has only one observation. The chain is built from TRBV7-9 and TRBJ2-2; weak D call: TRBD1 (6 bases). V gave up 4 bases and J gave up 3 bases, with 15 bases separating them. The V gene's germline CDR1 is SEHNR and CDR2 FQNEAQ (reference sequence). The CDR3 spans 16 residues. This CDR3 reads CASSSSPNRDTGELFF. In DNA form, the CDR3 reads TGTGCCAGCAGCTCAAGTCCGAACAGGGACACCGGGGAGCTGTTTTTT.